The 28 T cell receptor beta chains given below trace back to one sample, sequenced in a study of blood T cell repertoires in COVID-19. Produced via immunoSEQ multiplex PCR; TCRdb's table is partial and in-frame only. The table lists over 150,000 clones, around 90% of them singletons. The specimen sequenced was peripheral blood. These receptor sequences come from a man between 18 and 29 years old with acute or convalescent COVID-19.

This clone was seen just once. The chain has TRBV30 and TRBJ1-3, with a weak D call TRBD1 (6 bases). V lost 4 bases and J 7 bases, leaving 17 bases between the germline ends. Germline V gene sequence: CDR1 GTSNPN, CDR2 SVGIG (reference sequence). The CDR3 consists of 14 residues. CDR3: CAWNRPGQTNTIYF. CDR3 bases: TGTGCCTGGAACCGGCCGGGACAAACGAACACCATATATTTT.

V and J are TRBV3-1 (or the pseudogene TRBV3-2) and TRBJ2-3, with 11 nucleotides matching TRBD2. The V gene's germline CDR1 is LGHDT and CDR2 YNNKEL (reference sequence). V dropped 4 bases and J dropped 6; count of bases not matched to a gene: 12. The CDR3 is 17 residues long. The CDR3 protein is CASSPSLASGRRDTQYF. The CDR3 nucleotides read TGTGCCAGCAGCCCTTCTCTAGCTAGCGGGAGGAGGGATACGCAGTATTTT.

The CDR3 coding sequence is TGTGCCAGCAGCTTAATCTCAGGGATGGACACTGAAGCTTTCTTT. It translates to CASSLISGMDTEAFF. V gene TRBV7-2 combines with J gene TRBJ1-1, with D possibly being TRBD1 (5 bases). Germline CDR1 and CDR2: SGHTA and FQGNSA. The CDR3 runs to 15 residues. V lost 2 bases and J 3 bases, leaving 13 bases between the germline ends.

The CDR3 protein is CASSTTGEDGYTF. CDR3 nucleotide sequence: TGTGCCAGCAGCACGACAGGGGAGGATGGCTACACCTTC. The rearrangement uses TRBV5-6 and TRBJ1-2; TRBD1 matches 8 bases. The CDR3 covers 13 residues. The germline V gene encodes CDR1 SGHDT and CDR2 YYEEEE. The V gene end was trimmed by 4 bases and the J gene end by 6 bases; junction bases not matched to a gene: 5.

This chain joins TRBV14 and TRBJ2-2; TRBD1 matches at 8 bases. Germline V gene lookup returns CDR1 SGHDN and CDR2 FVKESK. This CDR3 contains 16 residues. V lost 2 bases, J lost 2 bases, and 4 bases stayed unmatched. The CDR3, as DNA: TGTGCCAGCAGCCAATCAGGGGGCGTTAACACCGGGGAGCTGTTTTTT. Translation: CASSQSGGVNTGELFF.

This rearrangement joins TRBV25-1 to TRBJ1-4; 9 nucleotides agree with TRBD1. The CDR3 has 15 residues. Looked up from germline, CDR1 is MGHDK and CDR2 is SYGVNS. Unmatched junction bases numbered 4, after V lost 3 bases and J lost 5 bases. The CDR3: CASSDLGTGNEKLFF. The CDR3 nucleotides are TGTGCCAGCAGTGACCTCGGGACAGGGAATGAAAAACTGTTTTTT.

CDR3 DNA sequence: TGTGCCAGCAGCCAAGAACTAGCGGGGACCACTAGCACAGATACGCAGTATTTT. Protein product: CASSQELAGTTSTDTQYF. The V and J genes are TRBV3-1 (or the pseudogene TRBV3-2) and TRBJ2-3; 10 bases align to TRBD2. There are 18 residues in the CDR3. Germline assignment: CDR1 LGHDT and CDR2 YNNKEL (reference sequence). V shed 0 bases, J shed 0 bases, and the junction held 6 bases outside the gene matches.

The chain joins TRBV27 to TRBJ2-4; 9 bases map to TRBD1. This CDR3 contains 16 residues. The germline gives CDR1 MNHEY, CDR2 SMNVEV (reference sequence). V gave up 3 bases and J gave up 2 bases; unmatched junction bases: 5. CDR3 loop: CASSFSGTGPKNIQYF. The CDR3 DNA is TGTGCCAGCAGTTTTAGTGGGACAGGGCCCAAAAACATTCAGTACTTC.

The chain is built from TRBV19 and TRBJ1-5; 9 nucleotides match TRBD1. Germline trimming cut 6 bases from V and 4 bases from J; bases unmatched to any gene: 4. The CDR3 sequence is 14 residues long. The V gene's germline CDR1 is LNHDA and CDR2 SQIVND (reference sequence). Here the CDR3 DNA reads TGTGCCAGTAGACGCGGGACAGGGAATCAGCCCCAGCATTTT. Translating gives CASRRGTGNQPQHF.

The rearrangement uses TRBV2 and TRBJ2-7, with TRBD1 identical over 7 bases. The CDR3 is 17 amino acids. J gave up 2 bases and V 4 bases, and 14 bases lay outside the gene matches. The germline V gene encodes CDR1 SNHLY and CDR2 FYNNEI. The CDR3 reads CASSARFGQAIPYEQYF. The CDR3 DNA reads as TGTGCCAGCAGTGCCCGTTTTGGACAGGCGATTCCCTACGAGCAGTACTTC.

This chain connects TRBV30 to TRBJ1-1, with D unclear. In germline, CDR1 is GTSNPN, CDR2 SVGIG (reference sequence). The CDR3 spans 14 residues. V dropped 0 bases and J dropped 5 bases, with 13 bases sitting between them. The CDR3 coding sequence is TGTGCCTGGAGTGTCCGAGCGGCGGGGACTGAAGCTTTCTTT. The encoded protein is CAWSVRAAGTEAFF.

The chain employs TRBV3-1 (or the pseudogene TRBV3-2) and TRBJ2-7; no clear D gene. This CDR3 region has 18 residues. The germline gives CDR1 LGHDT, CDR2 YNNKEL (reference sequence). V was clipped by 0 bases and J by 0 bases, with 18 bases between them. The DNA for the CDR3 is TGTGCCAGCAGCCAAGATGCTGGTGGGCCCCTCAGCTCCTACGAGCAGTACTTC. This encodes CASSQDAGGPLSSYEQYF.

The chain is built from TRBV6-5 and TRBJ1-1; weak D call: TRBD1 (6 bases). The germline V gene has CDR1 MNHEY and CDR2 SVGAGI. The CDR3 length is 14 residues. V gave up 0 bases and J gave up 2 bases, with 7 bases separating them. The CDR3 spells CASSYSTGNTEAFF. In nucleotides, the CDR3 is TGTGCCAGCAGTTACTCGACAGGAAACACTGAAGCTTTCTTT.

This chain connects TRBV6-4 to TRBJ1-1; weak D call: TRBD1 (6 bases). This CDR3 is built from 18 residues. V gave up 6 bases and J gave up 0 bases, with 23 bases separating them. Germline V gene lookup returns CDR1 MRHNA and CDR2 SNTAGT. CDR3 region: CASRGPRTDPPMNTEAFF. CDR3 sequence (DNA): TGTGCCAGCAGGGGACCTCGGACAGACCCTCCCATGAACACTGAAGCTTTCTTT.

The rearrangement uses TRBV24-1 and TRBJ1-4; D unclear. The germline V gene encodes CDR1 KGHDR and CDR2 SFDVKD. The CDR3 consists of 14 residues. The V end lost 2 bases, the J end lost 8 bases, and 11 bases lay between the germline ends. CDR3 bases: TGTGCCACCAGTGATTCTCCACCGGGGGAAAAACTGTTTTTT. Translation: CATSDSPPGEKLFF.

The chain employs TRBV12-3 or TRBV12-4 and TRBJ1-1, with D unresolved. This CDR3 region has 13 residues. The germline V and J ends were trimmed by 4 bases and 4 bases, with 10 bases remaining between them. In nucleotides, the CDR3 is TGTGCCAGCAGTTATTACTCCTCCACTGAAGCTTTCTTT. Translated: CASSYYSSTEAFF.

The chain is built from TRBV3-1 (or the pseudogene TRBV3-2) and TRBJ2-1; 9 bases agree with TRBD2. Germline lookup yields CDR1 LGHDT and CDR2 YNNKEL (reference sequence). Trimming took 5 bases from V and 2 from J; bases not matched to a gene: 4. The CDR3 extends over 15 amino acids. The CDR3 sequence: CASSGRGGPYNEQFF. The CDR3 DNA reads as TGTGCCAGCAGCGGGCGGGGGGGCCCCTACAATGAGCAGTTCTTC.

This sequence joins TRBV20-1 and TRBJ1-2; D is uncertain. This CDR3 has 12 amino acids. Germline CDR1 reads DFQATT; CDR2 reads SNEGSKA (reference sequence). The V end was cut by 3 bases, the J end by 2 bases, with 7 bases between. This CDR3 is CSASMSNYGYTF. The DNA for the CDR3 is TGCAGTGCTAGTATGAGCAACTATGGCTACACCTTC.

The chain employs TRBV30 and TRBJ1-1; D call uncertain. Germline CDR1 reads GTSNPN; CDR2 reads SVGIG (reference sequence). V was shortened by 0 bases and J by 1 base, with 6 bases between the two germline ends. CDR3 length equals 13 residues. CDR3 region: CAWSVRGNTEAFF. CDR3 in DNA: TGTGCCTGGAGTGTTCGGGGGAACACTGAAGCTTTCTTT.

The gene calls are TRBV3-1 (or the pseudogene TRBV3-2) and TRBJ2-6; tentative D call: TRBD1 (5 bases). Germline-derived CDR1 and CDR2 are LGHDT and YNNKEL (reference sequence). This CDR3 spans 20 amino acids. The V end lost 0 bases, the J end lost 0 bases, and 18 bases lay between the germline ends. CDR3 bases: TGTGCCAGCAGCCAAGATCGCGGACACCGCCTAAGCTCTGGGGCCAACGTCCTGACTTTC. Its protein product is CASSQDRGHRLSSGANVLTF.

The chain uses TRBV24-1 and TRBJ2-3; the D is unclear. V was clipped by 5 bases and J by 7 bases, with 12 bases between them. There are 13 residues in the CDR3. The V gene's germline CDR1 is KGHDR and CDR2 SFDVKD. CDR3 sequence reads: CATSAPDSNTQYF. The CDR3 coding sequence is TGTGCCACCAGTGCTCCTGACTCGAATACGCAGTATTTT.

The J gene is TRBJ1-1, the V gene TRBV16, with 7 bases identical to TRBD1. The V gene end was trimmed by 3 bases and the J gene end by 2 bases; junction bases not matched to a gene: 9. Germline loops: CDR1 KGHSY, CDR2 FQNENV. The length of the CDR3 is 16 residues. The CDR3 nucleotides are TGTGCCAGCAGCCACAGATCACAGGGGTCAAACACTGAAGCTTTCTTT. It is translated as CASSHRSQGSNTEAFF.

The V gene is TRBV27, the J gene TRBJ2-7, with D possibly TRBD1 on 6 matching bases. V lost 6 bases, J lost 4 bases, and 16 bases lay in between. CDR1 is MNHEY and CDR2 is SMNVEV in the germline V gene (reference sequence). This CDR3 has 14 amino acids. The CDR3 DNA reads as TGTGCCAGCAGGCGACAGGACCTTGGGTACGAGCAGTACTTC. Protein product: CASRRQDLGYEQYF.

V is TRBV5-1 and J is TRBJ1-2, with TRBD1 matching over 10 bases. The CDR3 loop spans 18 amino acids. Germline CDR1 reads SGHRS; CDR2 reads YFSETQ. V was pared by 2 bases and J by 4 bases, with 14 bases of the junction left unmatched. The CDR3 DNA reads TGCGCCAGCAGCTTAGGCCGGGACAGGGGTAAACAAACCTATGGCTACACCTTC. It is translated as CASSLGRDRGKQTYGYTF.

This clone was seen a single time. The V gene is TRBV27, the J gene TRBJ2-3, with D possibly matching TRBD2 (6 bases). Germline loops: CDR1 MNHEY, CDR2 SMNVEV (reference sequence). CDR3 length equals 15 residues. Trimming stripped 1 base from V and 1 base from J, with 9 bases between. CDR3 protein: CASSLLREGTDTQYF. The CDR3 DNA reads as TGTGCCAGCAGTTTATTGAGGGAGGGCACAGATACGCAGTATTTT.

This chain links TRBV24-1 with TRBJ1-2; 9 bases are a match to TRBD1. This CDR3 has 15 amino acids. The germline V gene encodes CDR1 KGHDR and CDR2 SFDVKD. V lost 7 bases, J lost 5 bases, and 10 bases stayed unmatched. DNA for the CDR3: TGTGCCACCAGGGACGAGGGACAGGGAAATTATGGCTACACCTTC. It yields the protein CATRDEGQGNYGYTF.

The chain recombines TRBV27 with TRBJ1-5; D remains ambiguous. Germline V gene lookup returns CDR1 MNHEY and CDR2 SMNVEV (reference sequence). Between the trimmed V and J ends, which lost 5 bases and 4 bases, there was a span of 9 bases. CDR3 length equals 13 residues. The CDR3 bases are TGTGCCAGCAGTAAACGGGAGAATCAGCCCCAGCATTTT. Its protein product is CASSKRENQPQHF.

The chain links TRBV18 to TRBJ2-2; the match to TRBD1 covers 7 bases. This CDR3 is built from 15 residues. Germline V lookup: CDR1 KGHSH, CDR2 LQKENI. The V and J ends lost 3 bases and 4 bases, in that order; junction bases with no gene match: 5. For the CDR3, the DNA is TGTGCCAGCTCACCCCAGGGGGAACTCACCGGGGAGCTGTTTTTT. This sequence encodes CASSPQGELTGELFF.